Listed below are T cell receptor beta chains from one sample, sequenced in a study of regulatory T cells in long-lasting Graves disease. One entry per CDR3 protein, called by TCRdb with MiXCR from the multiplex PCR reads. The sample lists around 470,000 distinct CDR3 sequences, about 14% occurring once. These data were likewise used in another study, on T cells in Graves' hyperthyroidism and ophthalmopathy.

The sequenced sample was peripheral blood mononuclear cells (PBMCs), obtained at new diagnosis, from a patient treated with antithyroid drugs. These receptor sequences come from a woman in her forties or fifties with Graves disease. CDR3s include the opening cysteine and the closing phenylalanine or tryptophan. Fields, in order: V gene, J gene, clone size, D gene, CDR3 DNA, CDR3 protein. A D gene is named only where the DNA matches it firmly. Clone sizes are given selectively: once, few, many, or a class where the clone is expanded.

v_call: TRBV6-5; j_call: TRBJ1-2; clone_size: many; d_call: -; cdr3_nt: TGTGCCAGCAGTTACTCGATCACAGCGTATGGCTACACCTTC; cdr3_aa: CASSYSITAYGYTF
v_call: TRBV2; j_call: TRBJ1-5; clone_size: many; d_call: -; cdr3_nt: TGTGCCAGCAGTGGGGGAATACAGGGACCTAATCAGCCCCAGCATTTT; cdr3_aa: CASSGGIQGPNQPQHF
v_call: TRBV11-2; j_call: TRBJ1-1; clone_size: many; d_call: -; cdr3_nt: TGTGCCAGCAGCTTCTTCCGGACAGCTGAAGCTTTCTTT; cdr3_aa: CASSFFRTAEAFF
v_call: TRBV20-1; j_call: TRBJ2-7; clone_size: few; d_call: -; cdr3_nt: TGCAGTGCTGAGGGACCCGGAAAAACCTACGAGCAGTACTTC; cdr3_aa: CSAEGPGKTYEQYF
v_call: TRBV20-1; j_call: TRBJ2-3; clone_size: few; d_call: TRBD2; cdr3_nt: TGCAGTGCCACGGGAGGGCCGACAGGTACGCAGTATTTT; cdr3_aa: CSATGGPTGTQYF
v_call: TRBV13; j_call: TRBJ1-5; clone_size: few; d_call: -; cdr3_nt: TGTGCCAGCAGCTTAGGGCCCAGGGGTGATCAGCCCCAGCATTTT; cdr3_aa: CASSLGPRGDQPQHF
v_call: TRBV29-1; j_call: TRBJ2-1; clone_size: many; d_call: TRBD2; cdr3_nt: TGCAGCGTTGAAGTTAATAGCGGGAGGGCCCGCCGCTCCTACAATGAGCAGTTCTTC; cdr3_aa: CSVEVNSGRARRSYNEQFF
v_call: TRBV29-1; j_call: TRBJ2-3; clone_size: many; d_call: -; cdr3_nt: TGCAGCGTTGAAACTAGCTCAGCAGATACGCAGTATTTT; cdr3_aa: CSVETSSADTQYF
v_call: TRBV6-1; j_call: TRBJ2-3; clone_size: -; d_call: TRBD1; cdr3_nt: TGTGCCAGCAGAACAGGGGTCCCAGATACGCAGTATTTT; cdr3_aa: CASRTGVPDTQYF
v_call: TRBV7-9; j_call: TRBJ2-1; clone_size: -; d_call: -; cdr3_nt: TGTGCCAGCAGCCTAAGTCGGACACTCAACAATGAGCAGTTCTTC; cdr3_aa: CASSLSRTLNNEQFF
v_call: TRBV18; j_call: TRBJ1-1; clone_size: -; d_call: -; cdr3_nt: TGTGCCAGCTCACCCGTCGGCGGAGGGGGGGATCTGAACACTGAAGCTTTCTTT; cdr3_aa: CASSPVGGGGDLNTEAFF
v_call: TRBV20-1; j_call: TRBJ2-3; clone_size: -; d_call: TRBD2; cdr3_nt: TGCAGTGCTAGAGAGGGCGGACTAGCGGGAGGGAGCACAGATACGCAGTATTTT; cdr3_aa: CSAREGGLAGGSTDTQYF
v_call: TRBV20-1; j_call: TRBJ2-7; clone_size: -; d_call: -; cdr3_nt: TGCAGTGCTCCGATGTGGTCTCATAGCACCTACGAGCAGTACTTC; cdr3_aa: CSAPMWSHSTYEQYF
v_call: TRBV30; j_call: TRBJ2-1; clone_size: once; d_call: -; cdr3_nt: TGTGCCAGTAGTATAGGGCCATCCTCCTACAATGAGCAGTTCTTC; cdr3_aa: CASSIGPSSYNEQFF
v_call: TRBV3-1; j_call: TRBJ2-2; clone_size: -; d_call: -; cdr3_nt: TGTGCCAGCAGCCAAGGACCCCCCGGCACCGGGGAGCTGTTTTTT; cdr3_aa: CASSQGPPGTGELFF
v_call: TRBV6-1; j_call: TRBJ2-5; clone_size: few; d_call: -; cdr3_nt: TGTGCCATTTCAGGGGCAGGAAAAGAGACCCAGTACTTC; cdr3_aa: CAISGAGKETQYF
v_call: TRBV12-3/TRBV12-4; j_call: TRBJ1-1; clone_size: many; d_call: -; cdr3_nt: TGTGCCAGCAGTTTTGGTCCCAGGGTGAACACTGAAGCTTTCTTT; cdr3_aa: CASSFGPRVNTEAFF
v_call: TRBV12-3/TRBV12-4; j_call: TRBJ1-5; clone_size: -; d_call: -; cdr3_nt: TGTGCCAGCAGTTTAACGGGGGCGGCCCAGCATTTT; cdr3_aa: CASSLTGAAQHF
v_call: TRBV7-2; j_call: TRBJ2-5; clone_size: -; d_call: -; cdr3_nt: TGTGCCAGCAGCTTACTCCGAGGCGTGCCCCAAGAGACCCAGTACTTC; cdr3_aa: CASSLLRGVPQETQYF
v_call: TRBV6-9; j_call: TRBJ1-2; clone_size: many; d_call: TRBD1; cdr3_nt: TGTGCCAGCAGTTACCCCGGGCAGGGGGGGTATGGCTACACCTTC; cdr3_aa: CASSYPGQGGYGYTF
v_call: TRBV6-1; j_call: TRBJ2-3; clone_size: many; d_call: -; cdr3_nt: TGTGCCAGTTCGGGGGCTAGTTTAGACACAGATACGCAGTATTTT; cdr3_aa: CASSGASLDTDTQYF
v_call: TRBV28; j_call: TRBJ1-2; clone_size: many; d_call: TRBD1; cdr3_nt: TGTGCCAGCAGTTCCGGGACAGGGGGCGGCTATGGCTACACCTTC; cdr3_aa: CASSSGTGGGYGYTF
v_call: TRBV6-1; j_call: TRBJ2-4; clone_size: many; d_call: -; cdr3_nt: TGTGCCAGCGCCGACGGCCTAACAGTGAATCAGTACTTC; cdr3_aa: CASADGLTVNQYF
v_call: TRBV7-2; j_call: TRBJ2-7; clone_size: many; d_call: TRBD2; cdr3_nt: TGTGCCAGCAGCTTAGCGACGATAAAGCGGGATCCCCCCTACGAGCAGTACTTC; cdr3_aa: CASSLATIKRDPPYEQYF
v_call: TRBV14; j_call: TRBJ1-2; clone_size: few; d_call: TRBD1; cdr3_nt: TGTGCCAGCAGCCCCACTCGGGGACAGCTTCTTAACTATGGCTACACCTTC; cdr3_aa: CASSPTRGQLLNYGYTF
v_call: TRBV5-1; j_call: TRBJ2-7; clone_size: many; d_call: -; cdr3_nt: TGCGCCAGCGGAGCAAGTCCGAGCTCCTACGAGCAGTACTTC; cdr3_aa: CASGASPSSYEQYF
v_call: TRBV9; j_call: TRBJ2-1; clone_size: -; d_call: TRBD1; cdr3_nt: TGTGCCAGCAGCGCGACAGGGGGACCTTACAATGAGCAGTTCTTC; cdr3_aa: CASSATGGPYNEQFF
v_call: TRBV10-1; j_call: TRBJ2-7; clone_size: many; d_call: TRBD1; cdr3_nt: TGCGCCAGCAGTGCCACCGGACAGGGAGATTCCTACGAGCAGTACTTC; cdr3_aa: CASSATGQGDSYEQYF
v_call: TRBV12-5; j_call: TRBJ2-1; clone_size: few; d_call: TRBD2; cdr3_nt: TGTGCTAGTGGTCCGACTAGCGGGAATGAGCAGTTCTTC; cdr3_aa: CASGPTSGNEQFF
v_call: TRBV7-9; j_call: TRBJ1-1; clone_size: many; d_call: -; cdr3_nt: TGTGCCAGCAGCTCGGACGTGAACACTGAAGCTTTCTTT; cdr3_aa: CASSSDVNTEAFF
v_call: TRBV4-1; j_call: TRBJ2-3; clone_size: -; d_call: TRBD2; cdr3_nt: TGCGCCAGCAGCCAGGCTTTAGGGCGGGAGAGACCAGATACGCAGTATTTT; cdr3_aa: CASSQALGRERPDTQYF
v_call: TRBV7-9; j_call: TRBJ2-3; clone_size: few; d_call: TRBD1; cdr3_nt: TGTGCCGGCAGCTGGGACAGACTCAGGACAGATACGCAGTATTTT; cdr3_aa: CAGSWDRLRTDTQYF